A selection of T cell receptor beta chains follows, all from one sample in a study of T cell responses to AZD1222 COVID-19 vaccine. Repertoires were generated with immunoSEQ multiplex PCR, while TCRdb's copy carries only in-frame clones and drops some. The sample contains under 140,000 clones, approximately 94% of which appear only once. This specimen consisted of peripheral blood, obtained 28 days after the second AZD1222 dose. These receptors were obtained from an adult who received the AZD1222 COVID-19 vaccine. The CDR3 runs from the conserved cysteine through the conserved F or W. The order of the fields is clone size, V gene, CDR3 length, J gene, D gene, CDR3 DNA, CDR3 protein. A D gene is named only where the DNA matches it firmly. A clone size is listed for some rows: how often the clone was seen (once, few, many), or a class if it is expanded.

abundance: once; v_gene: TRBV6-5; len: 12; j_gene: TRBJ1-1; d_gene: NA; CDR3nt: TGTGCCAGCAGTCGGCAGGGGCTTCGGGCTTTCTTT; CDR3aa: CASSRQGLRAFF
abundance: NA; v_gene: TRBV6-5; len: 13; j_gene: TRBJ2-7; d_gene: TRBD1; CDR3nt: TGTGCCAGCAGTCCCGGGACAGCCTACGAGCAGTACTTC; CDR3aa: CASSPGTAYEQYF
abundance: NA; v_gene: TRBV11-3; len: 14; j_gene: TRBJ1-3; d_gene: NA; CDR3nt: TGTGCCAGCAGCTGGGGTAGTTTTGGAAACACCATATATTTT; CDR3aa: CASSWGSFGNTIYF
abundance: few; v_gene: TRBV5-1; len: 16; j_gene: TRBJ2-2; d_gene: TRBD1; CDR3nt: TGCGCCAGCACCGGTTTCGGGACAGCTGACACCGGGGAGCTGTTTTTT; CDR3aa: CASTGFGTADTGELFF
abundance: once; v_gene: TRBV5-1; len: 16; j_gene: TRBJ1-2; d_gene: TRBD1; CDR3nt: TGCGCCAGCAGCGTCTTCCGGGACAGCATTAACTATGGCTACACCTTC; CDR3aa: CASSVFRDSINYGYTF
abundance: NA; v_gene: TRBV7-9; len: 14; j_gene: TRBJ1-1; d_gene: TRBD1; CDR3nt: TGTGCCAGCAGCCTGGGACAGGTGAACACTGAAGCTTTCTTT; CDR3aa: CASSLGQVNTEAFF
abundance: NA; v_gene: TRBV6-5; len: 14; j_gene: TRBJ2-7; d_gene: NA; CDR3nt: TGTGCCAGCAGTTACAAGGCGAACTCCTACGAGCAGTACTTC; CDR3aa: CASSYKANSYEQYF
abundance: NA; v_gene: TRBV19; len: 14; j_gene: TRBJ2-7; d_gene: TRBD1; CDR3nt: TGTGCCAGTAGTGGGACAGAGAGGTCCTACGAGCAGTACTTC; CDR3aa: CASSGTERSYEQYF
abundance: NA; v_gene: TRBV3-1/TRBV3-2; len: 14; j_gene: TRBJ2-7; d_gene: TRBD2; CDR3nt: TGTGCCAGCAGCCCGGGACTAGCGAACTACGAGCAGTACTTC; CDR3aa: CASSPGLANYEQYF
abundance: NA; v_gene: TRBV5-6; len: 15; j_gene: TRBJ2-7; d_gene: NA; CDR3nt: TGTGCCAGCAGCTTAGGGGCCCGACCCCTTGGCGAGCAGTACTTC; CDR3aa: CASSLGARPLGEQYF
abundance: NA; v_gene: TRBV7-2; len: 15; j_gene: TRBJ1-5; d_gene: NA; CDR3nt: TGTGCCAGCAGCTTACACCGGGGGGGCAATCAGCCCCAGCATTTT; CDR3aa: CASSLHRGGNQPQHF
abundance: NA; v_gene: TRBV11-2; len: 14; j_gene: TRBJ1-1; d_gene: TRBD1; CDR3nt: TGTGCCAGCAGACAGGGGATTTGGAACACTGAAGCTTTCTTT; CDR3aa: CASRQGIWNTEAFF
abundance: NA; v_gene: TRBV5-1; len: 14; j_gene: TRBJ1-1; d_gene: NA; CDR3nt: TGCGCCAGCAGCTTGGTGGTAGGGAACACTGAAGCTTTCTTT; CDR3aa: CASSLVVGNTEAFF
abundance: NA; v_gene: TRBV5-4; len: 19; j_gene: TRBJ2-6; d_gene: NA; CDR3nt: TGTGCCAGCAGCTTGGGGGTCACCGACTCTATTTCTGGGGCCAACGTCCTGACTTTC; CDR3aa: CASSLGVTDSISGANVLTF
abundance: NA; v_gene: TRBV9; len: 13; j_gene: TRBJ2-3; d_gene: NA; CDR3nt: TGTGCCAGCAGCTTGGGAAGCTTAGATACGCAGTATTTT; CDR3aa: CASSLGSLDTQYF
abundance: NA; v_gene: TRBV5-8; len: 13; j_gene: TRBJ1-1; d_gene: NA; CDR3nt: TGTGCCAGCAGCTATAACAGAGCCACTGAAGCTTTCTTT; CDR3aa: CASSYNRATEAFF
abundance: NA; v_gene: TRBV7-9; len: 15; j_gene: TRBJ2-5; d_gene: NA; CDR3nt: TGTGCCAGTCGGCGCGTGTCAGAAGGAGGAGAGACCCAGTACTTC; CDR3aa: CASRRVSEGGETQYF
abundance: NA; v_gene: TRBV7-9; len: 13; j_gene: TRBJ1-5; d_gene: NA; CDR3nt: TGTGCCAGCACCCTAGCCCGGGGACAGCCCCAGCATTTT; CDR3aa: CASTLARGQPQHF
abundance: once; v_gene: TRBV19; len: 12; j_gene: TRBJ1-1; d_gene: NA; CDR3nt: TGTGCCAGTACCAAGATGAACACTGAAGCTTTCTTT; CDR3aa: CASTKMNTEAFF
abundance: NA; v_gene: TRBV3-1/TRBV3-2; len: 13; j_gene: TRBJ2-1; d_gene: NA; CDR3nt: TGTGCCAGCAGCCAAGGTACCTCCGGGGAGCAGTTCTTC; CDR3aa: CASSQGTSGEQFF
abundance: NA; v_gene: TRBV5-3; len: 17; j_gene: TRBJ1-1; d_gene: TRBD1; CDR3nt: TGTGCCAGAAGCTCAACATTAGGACAGGGCTATGACACTGAAGCTTTCTTT; CDR3aa: CARSSTLGQGYDTEAFF
abundance: NA; v_gene: TRBV5-6; len: 13; j_gene: TRBJ1-1; d_gene: NA; CDR3nt: TGTGCCAGCAGCTTGTTTGAGAACACTGAAGCTTTCTTT; CDR3aa: CASSLFENTEAFF
abundance: NA; v_gene: TRBV28; len: 14; j_gene: TRBJ1-3; d_gene: TRBD1; CDR3nt: TGTGCCAGCAGTCACCGGACAGGGAGAAACACCATATATTTT; CDR3aa: CASSHRTGRNTIYF
abundance: NA; v_gene: TRBV11-2; len: 17; j_gene: TRBJ2-5; d_gene: TRBD1; CDR3nt: TGTGCCAGCAGCCGCAATCCCGGGACAGGTGCTTGGGAGACCCAGTACTTC; CDR3aa: CASSRNPGTGAWETQYF
abundance: NA; v_gene: TRBV14; len: 18; j_gene: TRBJ2-2; d_gene: TRBD1; CDR3nt: TGTGCCAGCAGCCAAGTTACCCGGGACAGGGGGCGTTTCGGGGAGCTGTTTTTT; CDR3aa: CASSQVTRDRGRFGELFF
abundance: NA; v_gene: TRBV5-1; len: 13; j_gene: TRBJ2-7; d_gene: NA; CDR3nt: TGCGCCAGCAGCTTAACACCTCCCTACGAGCAGTACTTC; CDR3aa: CASSLTPPYEQYF
abundance: NA; v_gene: TRBV10-3; len: 14; j_gene: TRBJ2-7; d_gene: TRBD1; CDR3nt: TGTGCCATCAGTGCCGGGACAGGGGGCGGCGAGCAGTACTTC; CDR3aa: CAISAGTGGGEQYF
abundance: NA; v_gene: TRBV7-6; len: 13; j_gene: TRBJ1-2; d_gene: NA; CDR3nt: TGTGCCAGCAGCTTAGAAACGGGCTATGGCTACACCTTC; CDR3aa: CASSLETGYGYTF
abundance: NA; v_gene: TRBV5-6; len: 15; j_gene: TRBJ1-4; d_gene: NA; CDR3nt: TGTGCCAGCAGCACCCCCACAACAACTAATGAAAAACTGTTTTTT; CDR3aa: CASSTPTTTNEKLFF
abundance: once; v_gene: TRBV7-6; len: 16; j_gene: TRBJ2-1; d_gene: TRBD2; CDR3nt: TGTGCCAGCAGCCCCGGGCAACTAGCGGGGGCATATGAGCAGTTCTTC; CDR3aa: CASSPGQLAGAYEQFF
abundance: NA; v_gene: TRBV27; len: 14; j_gene: TRBJ2-2; d_gene: TRBD1; CDR3nt: TGTGCCAGCAACGACAGGGGAACGACCGGGGAGCTGTTTTTT; CDR3aa: CASNDRGTTGELFF
abundance: NA; v_gene: TRBV5-1; len: 15; j_gene: TRBJ1-4; d_gene: TRBD1; CDR3nt: TGCGCCAGCAGCATGTCCGGGACAGGGGATGAAAAACTGTTTTTT; CDR3aa: CASSMSGTGDEKLFF
abundance: NA; v_gene: TRBV1; len: 17; j_gene: TRBJ2-1; d_gene: NA; CDR3nt: TGCACCAGCAGCCAAGAGGGGGCTAGCGGGTACCACAATGAGCAGTTCTTC; CDR3aa: CTSSQEGASGYHNEQFF
abundance: NA; v_gene: TRBV3-1/TRBV3-2; len: 12; j_gene: TRBJ1-1; d_gene: NA; CDR3nt: TGTGCCAGCAGCCAAGAGGGGGGCGCAAGGTTCTTT; CDR3aa: CASSQEGGARFF
abundance: NA; v_gene: TRBV4-1; len: 16; j_gene: TRBJ1-6; d_gene: NA; CDR3nt: TGCGCCAGCAGCCAAGATTGGGGCAGGGACGGTTCACCCCTCCACTTT; CDR3aa: CASSQDWGRDGSPLHF
abundance: NA; v_gene: TRBV27; len: 15; j_gene: TRBJ2-7; d_gene: TRBD1; CDR3nt: TGTGCCAGCACTAAATACGGGACAGGGGCCAACGAGCAGTACTTC; CDR3aa: CASTKYGTGANEQYF
abundance: NA; v_gene: TRBV12-5; len: 15; j_gene: TRBJ1-5; d_gene: NA; CDR3nt: TGTGCTAGTGGTTTGGTAAGATATAGCAATCAGCCCCAGCATTTT; CDR3aa: CASGLVRYSNQPQHF
abundance: NA; v_gene: TRBV6-5; len: 11; j_gene: TRBJ1-1; d_gene: NA; CDR3nt: TGTGCCAGCAGTCACGGGGTACACGCTTTCTTT; CDR3aa: CASSHGVHAFF
abundance: NA; v_gene: TRBV27; len: 16; j_gene: TRBJ1-6; d_gene: NA; CDR3nt: TGTGCCAGCAGTGGTCTTGTTTCGGGGCGAAATTCACCCCTCCACTTT; CDR3aa: CASSGLVSGRNSPLHF
abundance: NA; v_gene: TRBV29-1; len: 13; j_gene: TRBJ2-2; d_gene: NA; CDR3nt: TGCAGCGTTGAAAGTATCAACACCGGGGAGCTGTTTTTT; CDR3aa: CSVESINTGELFF
abundance: once; v_gene: TRBV4-2; len: 20; j_gene: TRBJ1-1; d_gene: TRBD1; CDR3nt: TGTGCCAGCAGCCAAGCCGCCCCCGTTTCAGGGGGAGATGGTCGGACTGAAGCTTTCTTT; CDR3aa: CASSQAAPVSGGDGRTEAFF
abundance: NA; v_gene: TRBV14; len: 13; j_gene: TRBJ2-3; d_gene: NA; CDR3nt: TGTGCCAGCAGCCAAGTCCCCGCAGATACGCAGTATTTT; CDR3aa: CASSQVPADTQYF
abundance: NA; v_gene: TRBV5-6; len: 13; j_gene: TRBJ1-1; d_gene: NA; CDR3nt: TGTGCCAGCAGGCGGGGATTGAACACTGAAGCTTTCTTT; CDR3aa: CASRRGLNTEAFF
abundance: NA; v_gene: TRBV4-1; len: 15; j_gene: TRBJ1-1; d_gene: NA; CDR3nt: TGCGCCAGCAGCCCAGGCCTTCGGCAGGGCCTGGAAGCTTTCTTT; CDR3aa: CASSPGLRQGLEAFF
abundance: NA; v_gene: TRBV6-5; len: 14; j_gene: TRBJ2-5; d_gene: TRBD2; CDR3nt: TGTGCCACCCATAGCGGGGGGGCGATGAAGACCCAGTACTTC; CDR3aa: CATHSGGAMKTQYF
abundance: few; v_gene: TRBV7-2; len: 12; j_gene: TRBJ1-5; d_gene: NA; CDR3nt: TGTGCCAGCAGTCTCCTCTGGGGGCCCCAGCATTTT; CDR3aa: CASSLLWGPQHF
abundance: NA; v_gene: TRBV5-1; len: 17; j_gene: TRBJ2-1; d_gene: TRBD2; CDR3nt: TGCGCCAGCAGCCTTCAAGTCGAGACTAGCGGGATCAATGAGCAGTTCTTC; CDR3aa: CASSLQVETSGINEQFF